A single sample is the source of the 11 T cell receptor beta chains below, sequenced in a study of blood T cell repertoires in COVID-19. Only in-frame clones appear in the TCRdb table, and some are missing; sequencing was by immunoSEQ multiplex PCR. The table shows over 80,000 clones, with 91% occurring only once. Sequenced input: peripheral blood. These TCRs come from a human donor with active COVID-19. The donor label of this sample is uncertain.

The chain recombines TRBV19 with TRBJ2-1; 12 nucleotides align to TRBD2. The CDR3 runs to 15 residues. Germline lookup yields CDR1 LNHDA and CDR2 SQIVND (reference sequence). After removal of 7 bases from V and 5 bases from J, the junction contained 6 bases not matched to a gene. CDR3 nucleotide sequence: TGTGCCAGTACCCCGACTAGCGGGGGCAACAATGAGCAGTTCTTC. The encoded protein is CASTPTSGGNNEQFF. Together with reference TRBV19 and TRBJ2-1, the CDR3 gives the full variable domain: DGGITQSPKYLFRKEGQNVTLSCEQNLNHDAMYWYRQDPGQGLRLIYYSQIVNDFQKGDIAEGYSVSREKKESFPLTVTSAQKNPTAFYLCASTPTSGGNNEQFFGPGTRLTVL.

The chain combines TRBV25-1 with TRBJ1-6, with TRBD1 identical over 9 bases. This CDR3 spans 16 amino acids. V shed 3 bases and J 10 bases; nucleotides not matched to a gene: 10. Germline V gene sequence: CDR1 MGHDK, CDR2 SYGVNS. The CDR3 loop reads CASSDLNRGLGSPLHF. CDR3 coding DNA: TGTGCCAGCAGTGATCTAAACAGGGGGCTCGGATCACCCCTCCACTTT.

This chain joins TRBV6-5 and TRBJ2-7, with 8 bases lining up with TRBD2. V lost 8 bases and J lost 6; bases outside the gene matches: 15. The CDR3 has 15 residues. From germline, CDR1 is MNHEY and CDR2 SVGAGI. CDR3 sequence: CASGVAEAGVSEQYF. The CDR3 DNA is TGTGCCAGCGGAGTCGCTGAAGCGGGGGTAAGCGAGCAGTACTTC.

This chain connects TRBV3-1 (or the pseudogene TRBV3-2) to TRBJ1-1, with 8 bases matching TRBD1. The CDR3 extends over 21 amino acids. The junction had 22 bases not matched to a gene; V was cut back by 0 bases and J by 4 bases. Germline CDR1 and CDR2: LGHDT and YNNKEL (reference sequence). The CDR3: CASSQDSPRVLSGGWVTEAFF. CDR3 nucleotides: TGTGCCAGCAGCCAAGATTCGCCTCGTGTCCTTTCAGGGGGCTGGGTCACTGAAGCTTTCTTT.

In its sample, this clone was seen once. The CDR3 region is CASSLLGNDRGRYEQYF. In nucleotides, the CDR3 is TGTGCCAGCAGCTTGTTGGGAAATGACAGGGGGAGGTACGAGCAGTACTTC. The rearrangement joins TRBV5-4 to TRBJ2-7; 9 nucleotides align to TRBD1. Germline assignment: CDR1 SGHNT and CDR2 YYREEE (reference sequence). V trimming: 1 base; J trimming: 4 bases; junction bases outside the gene matches: 12. CDR3 length equals 17 residues.

This clone was recorded only once. V and J are TRBV6-4 and TRBJ2-3, with 7 bases fitting TRBD2. The junction had 5 bases not matched to a gene; V was cut back by 3 bases and J by 2 bases. CDR1 is MRHNA and CDR2 is SNTAGT in the germline V gene. This CDR3 spans 15 amino acids. The CDR3 loop reads CASSEGGGSTDTQYF. CDR3 in DNA: TGTGCCAGCAGTGAGGGGGGAGGGTCCACAGATACGCAGTATTTT.

The chain recombines TRBV3-1 (or the pseudogene TRBV3-2) with TRBJ2-4; 8 bases match TRBD2. The CDR3 runs to 19 residues. The V gene's germline CDR1 is LGHDT and CDR2 YNNKEL (reference sequence). The trim removed 0 bases at V and 0 bases at J, leaving 10 bases unmatched. CDR3 bases: TGTGCCAGCAGCCAAGAGGTTAGCGGGGAGATACTAGCCAAAAACATTCAGTACTTC. It translates to CASSQEVSGEILAKNIQYF.

The CDR3 DNA is TGCGCCAGCAGCCCGACCAGTACGGGCTACGAGCAGTACTTC. Translation gives CASSPTSTGYEQYF. The gene calls are TRBV4-1 and TRBJ2-7; D remains ambiguous. The CDR3 consists of 14 residues. Trimming removed 4 bases at V and 3 bases at J, with 13 bases between. Germline loops: CDR1 MGHRA, CDR2 YSYEKL.

The CDR3 loop is CASSISLTDRGTAETQYF. For the CDR3, the DNA is TGTGCCAGTAGTATCTCCCTAACGGACAGGGGTACGGCAGAGACCCAGTACTTC. The chain has TRBV19 and TRBJ2-5, with 9 nucleotides matching TRBD1. After removal of 3 bases from V and 4 bases from J, the junction contained 15 bases not matched to a gene. In germline, CDR1 is LNHDA, CDR2 SQIVND (reference sequence). The CDR3 sequence is 18 residues long.

The chain employs TRBV9 and TRBJ2-7; TRBD1 matches at 7 bases. V trimming: 3 bases; J trimming: 5 bases; junction bases outside the gene matches: 8. Germline V lookup: CDR1 SGDLS, CDR2 YYNGEE. This CDR3 region has 14 residues. The CDR3 DNA is TGTGCCAGCAGCGCAGACAGGGCTTGGCACGAGCAGTACTTC. Its protein is CASSADRAWHEQYF.

The J gene is TRBJ2-1, the V gene TRBV10-3, with TRBD1 as a possible D gene (6 bases). Trimming left V 2 bases short and J 6 bases short, with 20 bases between. CDR1 ENHRY and CDR2 SYGVKD come from the germline V gene. This CDR3 contains 17 residues. Written as DNA, the CDR3 is TGTGCCATCAGTGAGGGGGAACAGGGTATCTTGGGCAATGAGCAGTTCTTC. Amino acids: CAISEGEQGILGNEQFF.